This TCR beta chain was captured in a study of T cells in Graves' hyperthyroidism and ophthalmopathy. Uncontrolled infection, other autoimmune disease, pregnancy or lactation excluded patients. Germline assignment: CDR1 MGHRA and CDR2 YSYEKL. Trimming took off 3 bases at V and 7 bases at J, with 10 bases between the two ends. The CDR3 consists of 12 residues. Amplification of TCR beta CDR3 regions used RNA as the template. The TCR CDR3 was amplified in a first-round RT-PCR using the HTBI primer set. TCRdb reprocessed the multiplex PCR reads via MiXCR and lists one record per CDR3 protein. The table lists approximately 490,000 distinct CDR3 sequences, approximately 23% of them singletons. The sample holds a few counts of this clonotype.

The chain is built from TRBV4-1 and TRBJ2-7; D is uncertain. The source is a woman between 65 and 79 years old with Graves' ophthalmopathy. The sample was blood. CDR3 in amino acids: CASSHLGREQYF. CDR3 nucleotides: TGCGCCAGCAGCCATTTAGGTCGAGAGCAGTACTTC.